The 14 T cell receptor beta chains given below trace back to one sample, sequenced in a study of identical twins. One entry per CDR3 protein, called by TCRdb with MiXCR from the 5' RACE reads. The sample lists 200,000 to 250,000 distinct CDR3 sequences; 5.5% to 7% were seen once. A further study also used this sample, focusing on yellow fever vaccine responses in identical twins.

The source material was memory (CD45RO+) T cells sorted from blood. The receptors derive from a young woman in good health.

This clonotype showed up many times. The chain links TRBV5-1 to TRBJ2-5, with no clear D. The length of the CDR3 is 12 residues. Germline CDR1 reads SGHRS; CDR2 reads YFSETQ. V dropped 5 bases and J dropped 0 bases, with 5 bases sitting between them. The CDR3 coding sequence is TGCGCCAGCAGTGGCAACCAAGAGACCCAGTACTTC. Amino acids: CASSGNQETQYF.

The chain links TRBV19 to TRBJ2-2; no clear D. Germline CDR1 reads LNHDA; CDR2 reads SQIVND (reference sequence). Trimming cost V 8 bases and J 6 bases, with 10 bases left between them. This CDR3 spans 12 amino acids. The CDR3 reads CASESMSGELFF. The CDR3 region has the DNA TGTGCCAGTGAGTCCATGTCCGGGGAGCTGTTTTTT.

This clonotype came up many times. V usage is TRBV15 and J usage is TRBJ2-3; 8 bases line up with TRBD1. V dropped 4 bases and J dropped 4; count of bases not matched to a gene: 7. CDR3 length: 15 amino acids. CDR1 and CDR2 from the germline V gene are LNHNV and YYDKDF (reference sequence). The CDR3 nucleotides are TGTGCCACCAGCACCCGGACAGGGAGCTCAGATACGCAGTATTTT. It specifies CATSTRTGSSDTQYF.

At least ten counts were recorded for this clonotype. The rearrangement links TRBV29-1 to TRBJ1-2; D unclear. Trimming removed 4 bases at V and 8 bases at J, with 23 bases between. There are 15 residues in the CDR3. In germline, CDR1 is SQVTM, CDR2 ANQGSEA. The CDR3 is CSVVFWMAGLGGYTF. The CDR3 DNA reads TGCAGCGTTGTTTTTTGGATGGCGGGCCTGGGCGGCTACACCTTC.

Many counts were recorded for this clonotype. V is TRBV7-9 and J is TRBJ2-5; 9 bases align to TRBD1. Germline assignment: CDR1 SEHNR and CDR2 FQNEAQ (reference sequence). The CDR3 runs 14 residues. The V and J ends lost 5 bases and 2 bases, in that order; junction bases with no gene match: 3. The CDR3 region has the DNA TGTGCCAGCAGCAACAGGGGGCGGCAAGAGACCCAGTACTTC. Its translation is CASSNRGRQETQYF.

This clonotype was recorded many times. The V gene is TRBV20-1, the J gene TRBJ2-3; TRBD1 agrees at 9 bases. CDR3 size: 13 residues. The trim removed 6 bases at V and 6 bases at J, leaving 7 bases unmatched. Germline CDR1 is DFQATT and CDR2 is SNEGSKA (reference sequence). The CDR3 nucleotides read TGCAGTGCAGGGGGACAGGGAGCGGATACGCAGTATTTT. As protein: CSAGGQGADTQYF.

This chain uses TRBV25-1 with TRBJ2-1; D uncertain. The CDR3 length is 16 residues. Per the germline V gene, CDR1 is MGHDK and CDR2 is SYGVNS. V was cut by 3 bases and J by 1 base, with 13 bases left in between. The CDR3 nucleotides are TGTGCCAGCAGTGACCGTTTGGACCGTTCCTACAATGAGCAGTTCTTC. Translated, it gives CASSDRLDRSYNEQFF.

This rearrangement joins TRBV5-5 to TRBJ1-2; TRBD1 agrees at 7 bases. Germline V gives CDR1 SGHKS, CDR2 YYEKEE (reference sequence). This CDR3 spans 18 amino acids. The J segment lost 4 bases and the V segment lost 0 bases, leaving 15 bases of the junction unmatched. CDR3 in amino acids: CASSLGWLAQGFSYGYTF. The CDR3 DNA sequence: TGTGCCAGCAGCTTGGGCTGGCTTGCACAGGGGTTTAGCTATGGCTACACCTTC.

The V call is TRBV18, the J call TRBJ1-2; 8 bases align to TRBD1. With V trimmed by 2 bases and J by 1 base, 6 bases remained unmatched. The germline V gene encodes CDR1 KGHSH and CDR2 LQKENI. This CDR3 has 16 amino acids. The DNA of the CDR3 is TGTGCCAGCTCACCAAGTGACAGGGGCTATAACTATGGCTACACCTTC. Translated: CASSPSDRGYNYGYTF.

This clonotype was recorded many times. The gene calls are TRBV7-9 and TRBJ1-4; TRBD1 is a possible D gene (5 bases). Trimming left V 1 base short and J 8 bases short, with 8 bases between. This CDR3 spans 13 amino acids. Germline CDR1 SEHNR, CDR2 FQNEAQ (reference sequence). The DNA of the CDR3 is TGTGCCAGCAGCTTAGAGGGGTACGAAAAACTGTTTTTT. This codes for CASSLEGYEKLFF. The whole variable domain, filled in from reference TRBV7-9 and TRBJ1-4, reads DTGVSQNPRHKITKRGQNVTFRCDPISEHNRLYWYRQTLGQGPEFLTYFQNEAQLEKSRLLSDRFSAERPKGSFSTLEIQRTEQGDSAMYLCASSLEGYEKLFFGSGTQLSVL.

This rearrangement joins TRBV5-6 to TRBJ2-3; D remains unclear. The CDR3 runs 15 residues. The V end lost 2 bases, the J end lost 4 bases, and 14 bases lay between the germline ends. Germline V gene data show CDR1 as SGHDT and CDR2 as YYEEEE. CDR3 amino acids: CASSFPQAIPDTQYF. The DNA for the CDR3 is TGTGCCAGCAGCTTCCCCCAGGCCATTCCAGATACGCAGTATTTT.

This clonotype was picked up a small number of times. The gene calls are TRBV6-4 and TRBJ2-3; perhaps TRBD1 as D (6 bases). Trimming stripped 1 base from V and 5 bases from J, with 10 bases between. The germline CDR1 and CDR2 sequences are MRHNA and SNTAGT. CDR3 length: 14 amino acids. The CDR3 region is CASSDLKGGDTQYF. The CDR3 bases are TGTGCCAGCAGTGACTTGAAAGGGGGAGATACGCAGTATTTT.

This clonotype turned up a few times. The V and J genes are TRBV2 and TRBJ2-5, with a possible D match to TRBD2 (5 bases). The germline V and J ends were trimmed by 6 bases and 2 bases, with 7 bases remaining between them. Germline V gives CDR1 SNHLY, CDR2 FYNNEI. The CDR3 extends over 12 amino acids. In DNA, the CDR3 is TGTGCCAGCAGCTGGAGGCAAGAGACCCAGTACTTC. Its protein is CASSWRQETQYF.

This chain links TRBV12-3 or TRBV12-4 with TRBJ2-5, with TRBD2 identical over 12 bases. There are 19 residues in the CDR3. The CDR3 DNA reads as TGTACCCGCAGTCCTCCAGTTAATCTAGCGGGGGGGCGACTGGAGACCCAGTACTTC. Protein: CTRSPPVNLAGGRLETQYF.